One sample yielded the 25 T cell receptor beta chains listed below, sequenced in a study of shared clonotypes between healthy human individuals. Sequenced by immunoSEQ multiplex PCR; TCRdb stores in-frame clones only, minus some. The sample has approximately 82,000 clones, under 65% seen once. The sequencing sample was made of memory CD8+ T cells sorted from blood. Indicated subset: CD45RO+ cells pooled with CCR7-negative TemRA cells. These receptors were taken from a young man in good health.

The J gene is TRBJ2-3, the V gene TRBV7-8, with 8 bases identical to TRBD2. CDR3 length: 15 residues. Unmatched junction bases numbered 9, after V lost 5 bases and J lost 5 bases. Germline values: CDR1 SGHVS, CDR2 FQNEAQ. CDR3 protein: CASSLFLSGRDTQYF. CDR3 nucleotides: TGTGCCAGCAGCCTGTTTTTGAGCGGGAGAGATACGCAGTATTTT.

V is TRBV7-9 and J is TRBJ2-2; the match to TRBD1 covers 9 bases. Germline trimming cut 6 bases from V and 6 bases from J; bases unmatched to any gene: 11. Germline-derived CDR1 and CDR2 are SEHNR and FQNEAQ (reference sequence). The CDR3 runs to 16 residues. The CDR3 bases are TGTGCCAGCAGGGCCCCGGGACAGGGTCCCTCCGGGGAGCTGTTTTTT. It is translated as CASRAPGQGPSGELFF. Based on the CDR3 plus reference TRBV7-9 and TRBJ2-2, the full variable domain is DTGVSQNPRHKITKRGQNVTFRCDPISEHNRLYWYRQTLGQGPEFLTYFQNEAQLEKSRLLSDRFSAERPKGSFSTLEIQRTEQGDSAMYLCASRAPGQGPSGELFFGEGSRLTVL.

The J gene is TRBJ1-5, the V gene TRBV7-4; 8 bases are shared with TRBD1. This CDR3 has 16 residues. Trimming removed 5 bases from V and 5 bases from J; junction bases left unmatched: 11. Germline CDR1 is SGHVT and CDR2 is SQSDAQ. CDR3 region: CASSIDGQGGDQPQHF. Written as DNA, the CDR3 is TGTGCCAGCAGCATTGACGGACAGGGAGGGGATCAGCCCCAGCATTTT.

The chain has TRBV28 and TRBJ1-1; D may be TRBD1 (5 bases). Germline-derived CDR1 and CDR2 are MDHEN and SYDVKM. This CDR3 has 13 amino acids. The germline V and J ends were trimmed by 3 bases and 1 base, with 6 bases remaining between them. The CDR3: CASSFTGNTEAFF. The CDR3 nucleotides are TGTGCCAGCAGTTTTACAGGGAACACTGAAGCTTTCTTT.

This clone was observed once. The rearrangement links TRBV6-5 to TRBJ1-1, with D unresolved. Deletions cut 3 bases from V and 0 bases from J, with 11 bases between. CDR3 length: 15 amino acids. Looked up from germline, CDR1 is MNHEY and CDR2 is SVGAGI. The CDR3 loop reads CASSYGSRMNTEAFF. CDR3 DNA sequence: TGTGCCAGCAGTTATGGGTCCCGGATGAACACTGAAGCTTTCTTT.

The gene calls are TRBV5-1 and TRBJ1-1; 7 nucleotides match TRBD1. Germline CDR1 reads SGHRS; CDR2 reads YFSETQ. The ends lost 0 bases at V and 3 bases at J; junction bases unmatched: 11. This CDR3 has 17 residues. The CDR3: CASSLAHGTVLDTEAFF. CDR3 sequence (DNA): TGCGCCAGCAGCTTGGCCCACGGGACAGTGTTAGACACTGAAGCTTTCTTT. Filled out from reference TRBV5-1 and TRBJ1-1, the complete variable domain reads KAGVTQTPRYLIKTRGQQVTLSCSPISGHRSVSWYQQTPGQGLQFLFEYFSETQRNKGNFPGRFSGRQFSNSRSEMNVSTLELGDSALYLCASSLAHGTVLDTEAFFGQGTRLTVV.

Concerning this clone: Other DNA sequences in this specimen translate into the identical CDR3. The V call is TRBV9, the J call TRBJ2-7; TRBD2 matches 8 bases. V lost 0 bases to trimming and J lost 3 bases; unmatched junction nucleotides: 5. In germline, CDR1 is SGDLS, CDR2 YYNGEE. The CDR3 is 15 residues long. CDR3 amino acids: CASSVDAGGNYEQYF. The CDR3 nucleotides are TGTGCCAGCAGCGTAGACGCGGGAGGCAACTACGAGCAGTACTTC. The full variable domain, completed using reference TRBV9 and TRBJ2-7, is DSGVTQTPKHLITATGQRVTLRCSPRSGDLSVYWYQQSLDQGLQFLIQYYNGEERAKGNILERFSAQQFPDLHSELNLSSLELGDSALYFCASSVDAGGNYEQYFGPGTRLTVT.

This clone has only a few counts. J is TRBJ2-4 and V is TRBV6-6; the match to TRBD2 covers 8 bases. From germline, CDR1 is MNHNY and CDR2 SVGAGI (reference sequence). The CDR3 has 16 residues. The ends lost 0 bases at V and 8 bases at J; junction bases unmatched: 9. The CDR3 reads CASSYSREVPGDIQYF. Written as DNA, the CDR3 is TGTGCCAGCAGTTACTCGCGGGAGGTTCCTGGGGACATTCAGTACTTC.

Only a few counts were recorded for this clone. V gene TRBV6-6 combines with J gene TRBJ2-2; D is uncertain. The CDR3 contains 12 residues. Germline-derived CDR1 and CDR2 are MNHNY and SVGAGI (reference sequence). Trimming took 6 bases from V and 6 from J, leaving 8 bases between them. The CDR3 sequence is CASRAGSGELFF. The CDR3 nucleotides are TGTGCCAGCAGAGCAGGATCCGGGGAGCTGTTTTTT.

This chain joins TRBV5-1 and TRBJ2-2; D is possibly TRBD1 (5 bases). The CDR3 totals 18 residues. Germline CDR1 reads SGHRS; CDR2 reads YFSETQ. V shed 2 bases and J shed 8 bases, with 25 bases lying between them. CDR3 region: CASSFGYSATVQDGELFF. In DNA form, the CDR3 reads TGCGCCAGCAGCTTTGGTTATTCGGCGACAGTCCAGGATGGGGAGCTGTTTTTT.

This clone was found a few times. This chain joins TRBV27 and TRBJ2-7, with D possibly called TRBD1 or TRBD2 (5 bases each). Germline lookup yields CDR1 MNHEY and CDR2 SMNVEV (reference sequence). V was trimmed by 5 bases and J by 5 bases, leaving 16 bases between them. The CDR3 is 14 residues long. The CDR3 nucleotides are TGTGCCAGCAGTCCCCGTCGGGGCGCCGACGAGCAGTACTTC. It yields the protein CASSPRRGADEQYF.

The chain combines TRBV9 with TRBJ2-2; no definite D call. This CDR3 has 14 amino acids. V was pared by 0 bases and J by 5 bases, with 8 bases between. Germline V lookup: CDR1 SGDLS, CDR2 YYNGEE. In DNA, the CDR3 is TGTGCCAGCAGCGTAGAATTAGGTACCGGGGAGCTGTTTTTT. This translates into CASSVELGTGELFF. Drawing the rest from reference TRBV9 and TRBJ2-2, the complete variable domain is DSGVTQTPKHLITATGQRVTLRCSPRSGDLSVYWYQQSLDQGLQFLIQYYNGEERAKGNILERFSAQQFPDLHSELNLSSLELGDSALYFCASSVELGTGELFFGEGSRLTVL.

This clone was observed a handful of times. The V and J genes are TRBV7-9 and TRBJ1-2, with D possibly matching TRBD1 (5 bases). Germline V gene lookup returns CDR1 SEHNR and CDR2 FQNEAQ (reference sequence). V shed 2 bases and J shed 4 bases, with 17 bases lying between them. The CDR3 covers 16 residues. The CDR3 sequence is CASSLLSRQIPYGYTF. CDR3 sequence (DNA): TGTGCCAGCAGCTTACTGAGCAGACAGATCCCCTATGGCTACACCTTC. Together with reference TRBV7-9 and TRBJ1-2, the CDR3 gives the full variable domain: DTGVSQNPRHKITKRGQNVTFRCDPISEHNRLYWYRQTLGQGPEFLTYFQNEAQLEKSRLLSDRFSAERPKGSFSTLEIQRTEQGDSAMYLCASSLLSRQIPYGYTFGSGTRLTVV.

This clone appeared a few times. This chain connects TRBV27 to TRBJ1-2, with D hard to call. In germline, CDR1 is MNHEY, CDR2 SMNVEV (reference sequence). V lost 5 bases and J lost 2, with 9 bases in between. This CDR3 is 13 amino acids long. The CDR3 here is CASSGGPNYGYTF. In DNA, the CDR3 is TGTGCCAGCAGTGGTGGGCCCAACTATGGCTACACCTTC.

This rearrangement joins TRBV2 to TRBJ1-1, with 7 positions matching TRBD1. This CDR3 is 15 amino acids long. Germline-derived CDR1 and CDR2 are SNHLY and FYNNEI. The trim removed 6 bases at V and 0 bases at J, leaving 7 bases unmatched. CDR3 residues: CASSRDRSMNTEAFF. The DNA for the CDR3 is TGTGCCAGCAGCCGGGACAGATCCATGAACACTGAAGCTTTCTTT.

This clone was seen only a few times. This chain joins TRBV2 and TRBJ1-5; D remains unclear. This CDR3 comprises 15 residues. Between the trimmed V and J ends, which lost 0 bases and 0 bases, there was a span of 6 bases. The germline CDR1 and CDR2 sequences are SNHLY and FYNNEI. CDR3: CASSEALFSNQPQHF. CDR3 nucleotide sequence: TGTGCCAGCAGTGAAGCGCTCTTTAGCAATCAGCCCCAGCATTTT.

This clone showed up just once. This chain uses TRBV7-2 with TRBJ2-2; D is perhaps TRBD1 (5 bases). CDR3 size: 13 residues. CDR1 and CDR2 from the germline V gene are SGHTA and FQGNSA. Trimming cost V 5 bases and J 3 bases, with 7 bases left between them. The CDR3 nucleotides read TGTGCCAGCAGCCCACAGGACACCGGGGAGCTGTTTTTT. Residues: CASSPQDTGELFF. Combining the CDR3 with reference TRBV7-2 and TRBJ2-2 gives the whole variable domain GAGVSQSPSNKVTEKGKDVELRCDPISGHTALYWYRQSLGQGLEFLIYFQGNSAPDKSGLPSDRFSAERTGGSVSTLTIQRTQQEDSAVYLCASSPQDTGELFFGEGSRLTVL.

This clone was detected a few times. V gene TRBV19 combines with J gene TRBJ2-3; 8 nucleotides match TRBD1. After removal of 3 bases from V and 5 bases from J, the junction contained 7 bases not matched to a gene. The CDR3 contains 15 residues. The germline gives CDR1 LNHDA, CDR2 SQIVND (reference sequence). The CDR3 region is CASSIGQGAGDTQYF. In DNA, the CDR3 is TGTGCCAGTAGTATCGGTCAGGGGGCCGGAGATACGCAGTATTTT.

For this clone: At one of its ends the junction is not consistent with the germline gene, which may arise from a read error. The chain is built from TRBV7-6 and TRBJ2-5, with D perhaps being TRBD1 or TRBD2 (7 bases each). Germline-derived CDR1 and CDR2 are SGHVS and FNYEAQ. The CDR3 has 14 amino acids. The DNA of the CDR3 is TGTGCCAGCAGCCCAGGGGGGGACGTTGAGAACCAGTACTTC. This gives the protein CASSPGGDVENQYF.

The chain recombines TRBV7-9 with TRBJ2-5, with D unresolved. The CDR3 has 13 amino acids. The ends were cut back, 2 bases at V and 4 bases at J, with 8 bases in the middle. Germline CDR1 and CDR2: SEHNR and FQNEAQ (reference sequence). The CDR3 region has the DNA TGTGCCAGCAGCTTAACTCAGTCAGAGACCCAGTACTTC. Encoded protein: CASSLTQSETQYF.

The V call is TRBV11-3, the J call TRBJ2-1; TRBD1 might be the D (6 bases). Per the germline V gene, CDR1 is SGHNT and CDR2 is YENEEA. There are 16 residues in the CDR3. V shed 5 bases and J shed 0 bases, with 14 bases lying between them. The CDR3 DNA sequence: TGTGCCAGCAGCCGAGCAGGGGTTAGCTCCTACAATGAGCAGTTCTTC. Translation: CASSRAGVSSYNEQFF.

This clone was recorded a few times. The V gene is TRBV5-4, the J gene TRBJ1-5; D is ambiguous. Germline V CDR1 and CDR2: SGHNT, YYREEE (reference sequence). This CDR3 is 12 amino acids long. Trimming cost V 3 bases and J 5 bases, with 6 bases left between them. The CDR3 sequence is CASSYLDQPQHF. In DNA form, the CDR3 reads TGTGCCAGCAGCTACCTGGATCAGCCCCAGCATTTT.

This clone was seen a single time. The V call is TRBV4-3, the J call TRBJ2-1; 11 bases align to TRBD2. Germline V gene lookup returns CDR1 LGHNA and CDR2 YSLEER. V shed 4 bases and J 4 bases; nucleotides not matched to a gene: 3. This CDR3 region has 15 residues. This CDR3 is CASSPGLAGYNEQFF. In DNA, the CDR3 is TGCGCCAGCAGCCCTGGACTAGCGGGTTACAATGAGCAGTTCTTC.

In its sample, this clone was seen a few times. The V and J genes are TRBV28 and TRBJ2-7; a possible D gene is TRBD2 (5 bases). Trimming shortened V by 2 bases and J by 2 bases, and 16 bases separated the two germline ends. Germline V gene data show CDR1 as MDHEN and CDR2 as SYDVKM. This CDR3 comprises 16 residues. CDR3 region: CASSLNTGTITYEQYF. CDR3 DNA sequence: TGTGCCAGCAGTTTAAATACGGGAACGATAACCTACGAGCAGTACTTC.

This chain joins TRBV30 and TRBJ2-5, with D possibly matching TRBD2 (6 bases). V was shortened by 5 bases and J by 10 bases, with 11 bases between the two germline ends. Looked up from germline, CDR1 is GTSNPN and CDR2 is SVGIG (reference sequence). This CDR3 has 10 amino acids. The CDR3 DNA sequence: TGTGCCTGGGGCGAGGGAGGCCAGTACTTC. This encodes CAWGEGGQYF.